Sequencing of this TCR beta chain was carried out in a study of cytomegalovirus exposure and HLA in healthy donors. Overall study findings and caveats: TRBV6-2, TRBV6-3 and some other V segments were excluded as indistinguishable. Later on, an analysis showed TCR association rates differing by HLA locus, with DRB1 the most and HLA-C the fewest.

J was trimmed by 5 bases and V by 5 bases; bases with no gene match: 2. The germline V gene encodes CDR1 SGHTA and CDR2 FQGTGA. This CDR3 comprises 13 residues. In the case of this clone: Its antigen is still unknown.

Primers: 60 Vbeta forward and 13 Jbeta reverse. Assay: immunoSEQ multiplex PCR; the TCRdb copy retains only in-frame clones and omits some. In the table there are 150,000 or so clones, roughly 85% of which are singletons. The chain recombines TRBV7-3 with TRBJ2-3, with 9 bases matching TRBD1. The sample taken for sequencing was PBMCs. This receptor was taken from a woman aged 18-29 years in good health and CMV-seronegative. The CDR3 coding sequence is TGTGCCAGCAGCCGGGACAGGGTAGATACGCAGTATTTT. It is translated as CASSRDRVDTQYF.